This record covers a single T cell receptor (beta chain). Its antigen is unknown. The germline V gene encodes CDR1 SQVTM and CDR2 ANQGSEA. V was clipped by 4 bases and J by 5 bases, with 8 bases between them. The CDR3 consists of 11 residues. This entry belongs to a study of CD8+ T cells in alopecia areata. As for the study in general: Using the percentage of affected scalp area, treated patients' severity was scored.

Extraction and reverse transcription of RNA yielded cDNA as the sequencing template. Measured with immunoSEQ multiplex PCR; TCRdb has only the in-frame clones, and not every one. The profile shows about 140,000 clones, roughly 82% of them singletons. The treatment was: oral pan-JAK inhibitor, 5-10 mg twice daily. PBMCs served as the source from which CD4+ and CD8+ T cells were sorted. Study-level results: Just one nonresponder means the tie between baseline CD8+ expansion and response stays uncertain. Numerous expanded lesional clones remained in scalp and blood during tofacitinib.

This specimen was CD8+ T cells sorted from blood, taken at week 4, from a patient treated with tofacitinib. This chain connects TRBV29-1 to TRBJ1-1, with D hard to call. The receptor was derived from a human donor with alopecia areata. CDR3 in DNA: TGCAGCGTTGTCTCCGAGACTGAAGCTTTCTTT. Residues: CSVVSETEAFF.